This T cell receptor (beta chain) is from a study of shared clonotypes between healthy human individuals (dated by TCRdb to about 2020). For the wider study: The cohort comprised a couple of women and a few men aged 18 to 49 years. To estimate repertoire size and how much clonotypes are shared between individuals, the study performed deep sequencing of blood TCR repertoires from 4 to 6 healthy adults. To increase sequencing depth and limit assay-specific biases, TCR repertoire library preparation and sequencing were carried out by different laboratories using diverse techniques. For each donor, CD4 naive and CD4 memory were each run on three plates, CD8 naive on two plates, and CD8 memory on one plate. Per donor, leukapheresis produced somewhere between about 0.85 and 10 billion PBMCs.

CD8 naive samples were CD45RO-negative cells positively selected for CCR7, giving a CD45RA+CCR7+ population that excluded TemRA cells. The donors were healthy, HIV-negative adults who had no recently reported acute infections or vaccinations. Only Caucasian adults living in Nashville, Tennessee, USA were represented among the donors. After blood collection by leukapheresis, PBMCs were isolated using Ficoll-Histopaque density gradient centrifugation and then cryopreserved in the vapor phase of liquid nitrogen. Analytical flow cytometry was used to check the purity and quantity of every magnetically sorted T cell population. Each sorted fraction had its genomic DNA isolated and then quantified by UV absorbance on a Nanodrop 2000c. TCR CDR3 regions were amplified from genomic DNA by multiplex PCR using the deep immunoSEQ assay. Extracted genomic DNA from each cell subset was spread evenly across all wells of several immunoSEQ 96-well plates, with each plate serving as a replicate. For sorted subsets, about 210 ng of genomic DNA, equivalent to 25,000 to 35,000 T cell genomes, went into each replicate PCR. The purified libraries were quantified using a Qubit 3.0 fluorometer, sized with a Bioanalyzer 2100, and then quantified again using the KAPA Library Quantification kit. Each immunoSEQ 96-well plate was sequenced on its own single-read 150-cycle Illumina NextSeq 550 flow cell. The authors' pipeline ran thus. Because only junctional sequences without quality scores were contained in the immunoSEQ output, filtering matching that applied to full-length reads could not be performed. Sequences were annotated with PyIR, a Python wrapper for IgBLAST v1.9, using IMGT germline references to assign V/J genes and CDR3. Any read was removed if the V/J assignment was weak (E-value above 1e-6), the CDR3 was missing, or the read contained stop codons, out-of-frame junctions, or ambiguous translated residues. A V3J clonotype was defined by an identical inferred V gene, J gene, and CDR3 amino acid sequence. Percentage overlap between repertoires was calculated by dividing the number of shared unique clonotypes by the size of the smaller repertoire. Three approaches were used to assess repertoire richness: RTK rarefaction, the Chao1 estimator, and Recon v2.1 estimates of unobserved clonotypes. For all TCRbeta clonotypes obtained by the gDNA method from four donors, generation probabilities were computed with OLGA. Drawn from immuneACCESS, this table holds only the in-frame rearrangements with V and J called that TCRdb kept. Clones are partly lost; checked studies trace under half to an unresolved V gene and leave the rest unexplained. V, J and clone size are taken as reported in that table, and D and trimming were inferred from the DNA itself. Across this sample there are millions of clones, with under 95% seen only once. Of the sample, roughly 1.8% falls within the top ten clones.

As regards this clone: Its specific antigen is unknown. It has no much larger one-base neighbor in the sample; base qualities were not kept.

The study at large found these results: Naive subsets generally had larger estimated clonotype richness than memory subsets did. Higher generation probabilities were observed for clonotypes shared by all four sorted-subset donors than for non-shared clonotypes. Incomplete sequencing was indicated by rarefaction of sorted-subset datasets, despite the large sequencing depth. Because the study included a small number of donors, the genetic and exposure-history diversity represented was limited. Pairwise subsampling indicated that sequencing depth was expected to affect the degree of clonotype sharing among donors. Sampling was restricted to blood, and TCR repertoires in tissues likely differ from the TCR repertoires found in blood. About 4.5% of naive CD4, 3.5% of naive CD8, about 2.1% of memory CD4, and 0.35% to 0.5% of memory CD8 clonotypes were shared across several donors.

CDR1 ENHRY and CDR2 SYGVKD were looked up in the germline V gene. Its CDR3 holds 17 amino acids, cysteine through phenylalanine. The read is trimmed to its CDR3 DNA, 51 bases read in frame from base 1. Ends trimmed: V by 0 bases, J by 0 bases; bases unmatched to a gene: 1. The sample was naive CD8+ T cells from PBMCs. According to the study, the label for this sample's cell subset or site signals: CD45RA+CCR7+. The chain joins TRBV10-3 to TRBJ2-7, with 14 central nucleotides matching TRBD2. This clonotype originated in a man younger than 35 in good health. Some clones in this sample may be carry-over from other donors' samples. CDR3 reads: CAISESTSGRASYEQYF. In nucleotides, the sequence is TGTGCCATCAGTGAGTCGACTAGCGGGAGGGCCTCCTACGAGCAGTACTTC.